This TCR beta chain was found in a study of cytomegalovirus exposure and HLA in healthy donors. About the study: Drawn from HLA-typed donors, about 82 million unique TCRs were held in an early data release. Out of fewer than 500 genotyped donors, about 80% belonged to the Caucasian-associated ancestry cluster. Whole-study findings and limits: It was assumed in the presence/absence analyses that sequencing depth was roughly uniform across donors.

The CDR3 has 13 residues. The germline V gene has CDR1 SGHTA and CDR2 FQGNSA. Trimming shortened V by 1 base and J by 4 bases, and 6 bases separated the two germline ends. As to this clone: Its target is unknown.

13 Jbeta primers and 60 Vbeta primers were used for the PCR. TCRdb's table, derived via immunoSEQ multiplex PCR, lists solely in-frame clones and lacks some. The sample has around 100,000 clones; under 90% are singletons. The sample was PBMCs. The chain employs TRBV7-2 and TRBJ2-3; no firm D call. The sequence came from a woman in her sixties or seventies in good health and CMV-seropositive. CDR3 nucleotides: TGTGCCAGCAGCTTAGTCAGGCCAGATACGCAGTATTTT. Its protein product is CASSLVRPDTQYF.